The subject of this entry is one T cell receptor beta chain. The J segment lost 4 bases and the V segment lost 2 bases, leaving 8 bases of the junction unmatched. The germline V gene has CDR1 MNHEY and CDR2 SVGAGI. CDR3 size: 16 residues. This specimen belongs to a study of blood T cell repertoires in COVID-19. Data came from immunoSEQ multiplex PCR; TCRdb stores just in-frame clones and leaves some out. The sample lists some 300,000 clones; approximately 91% were seen once. This TCR was recovered from a woman aged 30 to 39 who had recovered from COVID-19. V usage is TRBV6-5 and J usage is TRBJ1-3, with 7 bases matching TRBD1. Input material: PBMCs or T cells enriched from blood (not recorded which). The CDR3 DNA sequence: TGTGCCAGCAGTTACCAAACAGGGGCGCTAGGAAACACCATATATTTT. It is translated as CASSYQTGALGNTIYF.